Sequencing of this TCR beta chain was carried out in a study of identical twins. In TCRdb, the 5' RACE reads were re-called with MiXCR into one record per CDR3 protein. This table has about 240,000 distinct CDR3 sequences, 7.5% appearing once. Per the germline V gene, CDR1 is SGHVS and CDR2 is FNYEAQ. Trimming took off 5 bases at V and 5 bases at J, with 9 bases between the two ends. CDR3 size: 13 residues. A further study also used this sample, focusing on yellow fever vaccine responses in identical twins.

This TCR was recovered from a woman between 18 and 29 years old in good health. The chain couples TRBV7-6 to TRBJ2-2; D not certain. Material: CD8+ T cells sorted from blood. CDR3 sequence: CASSRAGTGELFF. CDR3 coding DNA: TGTGCCAGCAGCCGCGCCGGGACCGGGGAGCTGTTTTTT.